A single sample is the source of the 8 T cell receptor beta chains below, sequenced in a study of blood T cell repertoires in COVID-19. The assay was immunoSEQ multiplex PCR, and TCRdb's table has in-frame clones only and misses some. This sample carries tens of thousands of clones, approximately 90% of them seen once, and the ten largest clones take about 0.4%. The material sequenced was peripheral blood. The receptors come from a man aged 50-60 years with COVID-19, enrolled during active disease.

This clone was recorded once. This rearrangement joins TRBV6-6 to TRBJ2-2, with D possibly TRBD1 on 5 matching bases. V was pared by 0 bases and J by 1 base, with 9 bases between. CDR1 is MNHNY and CDR2 is SVGAGI in the germline V gene (reference sequence). The CDR3 consists of 16 residues. CDR3 in DNA: TGTGCCAGCAGTTACTCCTACAGGATGAACACCGGGGAGCTGTTTTTT. Amino acids: CASSYSYRMNTGELFF.

The genes are TRBV19 and TRBJ2-2, with D tentatively TRBD2 (6 bases). V was cut by 3 bases and J by 6 bases, with 17 bases left in between. CDR3 length: 16 amino acids. CDR1 LNHDA and CDR2 SQIVND come from the germline V gene (reference sequence). CDR3 residues: CASSMNSGTRPGELFF. CDR3 nucleotides: TGTGCCAGTAGTATGAACTCCGGGACTCGACCCGGGGAGCTGTTTTTT.

The chain employs TRBV4-3 and TRBJ2-2; D might be TRBD1 (5 bases). CDR1 and CDR2 (germline): LGHNA, YSLEER. The CDR3 runs 18 residues. Trimming shortened V by 0 bases and J by 1 base, and 15 bases separated the two germline ends. The CDR3 DNA sequence: TGCGCCAGCAGCCAAGAGACAGACAAAACCCTGAACACCGGGGAGCTGTTTTTT. It translates to CASSQETDKTLNTGELFF.

The chain employs TRBV18 and TRBJ1-3; tentative D call: TRBD1 (6 bases). With 5 bases removed from V and 0 bases from J, the gap between germline ends came to 11 bases. In germline, CDR1 is KGHSH, CDR2 LQKENI. CDR3 size: 15 residues. The CDR3 loop reads CASSKDRSSGNTIYF. The CDR3 DNA is TGTGCCAGCTCAAAGGACAGAAGCTCTGGAAACACCATATATTTT.

This chain joins TRBV5-5 and TRBJ2-7, with a possible D match to TRBD1 (5 bases). CDR3 size: 14 residues. V dropped 0 bases and J dropped 5 bases, with 12 bases sitting between them. Germline assignment: CDR1 SGHKS and CDR2 YYEKEE (reference sequence). CDR3 sequence: CASSLGSGMNEQYF. The CDR3 DNA reads as TGTGCCAGCAGCTTGGGGTCAGGGATGAACGAGCAGTACTTC.

The chain joins TRBV30 to TRBJ2-1; D may be TRBD2 (6 bases). The germline CDR1 and CDR2 sequences are GTSNPN and SVGIG (reference sequence). This CDR3 comprises 15 residues. The ends were cut back, 0 bases at V and 4 bases at J, with 13 bases in the middle. The CDR3: CAWSVGGTVYNEQFF. The CDR3 nucleotides are TGTGCCTGGAGTGTGGGCGGGACTGTGTACAATGAGCAGTTCTTC.

The chain recombines TRBV30 with TRBJ1-3, with D perhaps matching TRBD1 (6 bases). V was shortened by 2 bases and J by 4 bases, with 9 bases between the two germline ends. The CDR3 extends over 13 amino acids. The V gene's germline CDR1 is GTSNPN and CDR2 SVGIG (reference sequence). Here the CDR3 DNA reads TGTGCCTGGAGTACAGGGTTAGGAAACACCATATATTTT. Amino acid sequence: CAWSTGLGNTIYF.

The chain joins TRBV6-4 to TRBJ1-1; D gene uncertain. Trimming removed 8 bases at V and 2 bases at J, with 12 bases between. The CDR3 spans 13 residues. The germline CDR1 and CDR2 sequences are MRHNA and SNTAGT. The CDR3 here is CASSRESNTEAFF. The DNA of the CDR3 is TGTGCCAGCTCCCGGGAATCAAACACTGAAGCTTTCTTT.